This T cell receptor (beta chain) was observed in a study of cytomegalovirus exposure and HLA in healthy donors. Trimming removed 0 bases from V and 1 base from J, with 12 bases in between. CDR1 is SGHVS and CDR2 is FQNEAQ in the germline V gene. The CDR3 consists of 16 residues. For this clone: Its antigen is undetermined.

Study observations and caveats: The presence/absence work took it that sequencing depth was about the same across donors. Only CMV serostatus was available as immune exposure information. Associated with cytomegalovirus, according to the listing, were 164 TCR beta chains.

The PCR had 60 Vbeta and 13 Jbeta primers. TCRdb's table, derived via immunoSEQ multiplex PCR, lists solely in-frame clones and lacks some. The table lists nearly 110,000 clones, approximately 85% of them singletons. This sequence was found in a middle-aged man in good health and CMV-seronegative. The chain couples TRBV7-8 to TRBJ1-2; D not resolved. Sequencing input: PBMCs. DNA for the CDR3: TGTGCCAGCAGCTTAGCGCAGGTACAGAGTAACTATGGCTACACCTTC. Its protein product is CASSLAQVQSNYGYTF.